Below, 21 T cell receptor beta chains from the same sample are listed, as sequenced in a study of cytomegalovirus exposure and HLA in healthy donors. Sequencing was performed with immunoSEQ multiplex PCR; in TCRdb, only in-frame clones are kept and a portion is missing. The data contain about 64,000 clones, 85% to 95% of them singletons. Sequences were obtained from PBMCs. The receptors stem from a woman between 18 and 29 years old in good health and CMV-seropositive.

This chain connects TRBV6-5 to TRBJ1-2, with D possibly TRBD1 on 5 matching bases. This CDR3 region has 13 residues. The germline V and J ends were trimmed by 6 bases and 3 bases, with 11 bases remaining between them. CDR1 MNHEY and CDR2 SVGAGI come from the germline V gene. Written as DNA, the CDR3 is TGTGCCAGCAGCCCCACAGGAGACTATGGCTACACCTTC. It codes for CASSPTGDYGYTF.

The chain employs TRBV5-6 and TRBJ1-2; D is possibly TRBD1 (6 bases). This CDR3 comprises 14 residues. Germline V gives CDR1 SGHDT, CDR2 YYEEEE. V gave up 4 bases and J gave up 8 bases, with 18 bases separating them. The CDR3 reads CASSPGTIVRGYTF. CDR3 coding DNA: TGTGCCAGCAGCCCTGGGACAATAGTACGAGGCTACACCTTC.

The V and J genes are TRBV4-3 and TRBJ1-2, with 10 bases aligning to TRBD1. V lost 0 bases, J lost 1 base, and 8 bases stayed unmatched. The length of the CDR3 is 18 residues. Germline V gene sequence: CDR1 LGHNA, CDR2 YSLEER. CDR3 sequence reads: CASSQEGTGALINYGYTF. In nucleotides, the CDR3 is TGCGCCAGCAGCCAAGAGGGGACAGGGGCACTCATTAACTATGGCTACACCTTC.

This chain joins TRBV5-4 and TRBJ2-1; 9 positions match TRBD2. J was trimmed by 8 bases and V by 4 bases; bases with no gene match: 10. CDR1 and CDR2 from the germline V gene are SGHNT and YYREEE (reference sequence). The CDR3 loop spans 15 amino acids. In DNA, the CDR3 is TGTGCCAGCAGCCCGACTAGCGGTAGGGGGCATGAGCAGTTCTTC. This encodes CASSPTSGRGHEQFF.

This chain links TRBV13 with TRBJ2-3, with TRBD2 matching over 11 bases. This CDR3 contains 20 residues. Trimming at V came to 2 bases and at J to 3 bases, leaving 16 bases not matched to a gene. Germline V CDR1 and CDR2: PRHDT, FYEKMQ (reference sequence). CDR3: CASSLMLGTSGGPGTDTQYF. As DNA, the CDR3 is TGTGCCAGCAGCTTAATGCTCGGGACTAGCGGTGGACCCGGAACAGATACGCAGTATTTT.

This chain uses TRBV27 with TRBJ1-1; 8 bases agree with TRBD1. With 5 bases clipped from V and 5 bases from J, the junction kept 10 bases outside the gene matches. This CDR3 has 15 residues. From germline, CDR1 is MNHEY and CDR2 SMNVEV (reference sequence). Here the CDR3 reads CASSQLRGPGTEAFF. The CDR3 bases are TGTGCCAGCAGTCAACTCAGGGGGCCCGGGACTGAAGCTTTCTTT.

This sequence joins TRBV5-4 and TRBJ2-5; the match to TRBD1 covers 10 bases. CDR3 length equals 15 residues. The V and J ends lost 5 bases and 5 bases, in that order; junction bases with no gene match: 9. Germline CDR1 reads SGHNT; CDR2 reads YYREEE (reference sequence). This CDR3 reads CASSNGQGGEETQYF. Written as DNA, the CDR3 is TGTGCCAGCAGTAACGGACAGGGGGGCGAGGAGACCCAGTACTTC.

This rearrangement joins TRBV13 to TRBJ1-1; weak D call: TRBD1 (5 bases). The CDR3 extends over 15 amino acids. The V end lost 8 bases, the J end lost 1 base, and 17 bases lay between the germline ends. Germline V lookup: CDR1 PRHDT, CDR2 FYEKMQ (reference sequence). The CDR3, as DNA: TGTGCCAGCCGCCACAAGGGGCAGGCGAACACTGAAGCTTTCTTT. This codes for CASRHKGQANTEAFF.

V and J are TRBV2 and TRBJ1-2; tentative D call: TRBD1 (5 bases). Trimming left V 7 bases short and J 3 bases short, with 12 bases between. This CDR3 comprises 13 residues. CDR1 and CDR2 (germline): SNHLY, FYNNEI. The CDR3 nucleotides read TGTGCCAGCACTGGAGAACAGGACTATGGCTACACCTTC. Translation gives CASTGEQDYGYTF.

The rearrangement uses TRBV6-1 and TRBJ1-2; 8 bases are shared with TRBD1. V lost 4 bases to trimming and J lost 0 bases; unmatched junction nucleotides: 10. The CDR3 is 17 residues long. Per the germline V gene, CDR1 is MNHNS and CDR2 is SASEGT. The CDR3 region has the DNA TGTGCCAGCAGTGGGTCAGGGGGCCGAATTTCTAACTATGGCTACACCTTC. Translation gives CASSGSGGRISNYGYTF.

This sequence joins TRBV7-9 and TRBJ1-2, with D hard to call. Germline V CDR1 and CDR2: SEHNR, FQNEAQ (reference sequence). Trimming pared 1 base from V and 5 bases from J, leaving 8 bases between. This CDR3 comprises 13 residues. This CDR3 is CASSLELVYGYTF. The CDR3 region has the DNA TGTGCCAGCAGCTTAGAACTGGTGTATGGCTACACCTTC.

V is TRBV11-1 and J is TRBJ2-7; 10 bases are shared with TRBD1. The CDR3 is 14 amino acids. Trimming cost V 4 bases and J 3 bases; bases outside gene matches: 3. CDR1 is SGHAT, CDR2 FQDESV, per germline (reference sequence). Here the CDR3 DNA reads TGTGCCAGCAGCTCCGGGACAGGGGACTACGAGCAGTACTTC. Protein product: CASSSGTGDYEQYF. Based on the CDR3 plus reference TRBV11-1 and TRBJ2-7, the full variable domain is EAEVAQSPRYKITEKSQAVAFWCDPISGHATLYWYRQILGQGPELLVQFQDESVVDDSQLPKDRFSAERLKGVDSTLKIQPAELGDSAMYLCASSSGTGDYEQYFGPGTRLTVT.

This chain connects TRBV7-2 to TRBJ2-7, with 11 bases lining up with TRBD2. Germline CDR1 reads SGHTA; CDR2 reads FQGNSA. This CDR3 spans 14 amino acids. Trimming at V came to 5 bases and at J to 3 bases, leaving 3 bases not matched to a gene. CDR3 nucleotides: TGTGCCAGCAGCCGGGGACTAGCGGACTACGAGCAGTACTTC. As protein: CASSRGLADYEQYF.

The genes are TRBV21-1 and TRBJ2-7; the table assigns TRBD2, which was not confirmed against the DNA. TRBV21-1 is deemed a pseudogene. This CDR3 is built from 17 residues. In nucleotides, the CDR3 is TGTGCCAGCAGCAAAGCGCTGTCTATAGCGTACGCCTACGAGCAGTACTTC. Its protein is CASSKALSIAYAYEQYF.

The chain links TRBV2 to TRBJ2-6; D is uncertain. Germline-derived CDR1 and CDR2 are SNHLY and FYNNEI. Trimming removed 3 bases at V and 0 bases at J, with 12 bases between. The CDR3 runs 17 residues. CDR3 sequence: CASSEGALYSGANVLTF. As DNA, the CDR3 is TGTGCCAGCAGTGAGGGCGCATTATACTCTGGGGCCAACGTCCTGACTTTC.

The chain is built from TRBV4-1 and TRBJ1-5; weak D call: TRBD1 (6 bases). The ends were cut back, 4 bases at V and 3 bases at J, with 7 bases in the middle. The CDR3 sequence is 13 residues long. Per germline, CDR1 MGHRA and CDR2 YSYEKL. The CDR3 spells CASSPGVNQPQHF. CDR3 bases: TGCGCCAGCAGCCCAGGGGTCAATCAGCCCCAGCATTTT.

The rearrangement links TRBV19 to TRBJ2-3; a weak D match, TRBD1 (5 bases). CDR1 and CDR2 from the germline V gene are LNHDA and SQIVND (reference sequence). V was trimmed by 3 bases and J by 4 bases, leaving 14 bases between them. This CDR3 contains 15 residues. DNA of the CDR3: TGTGCCAGTAGTATTATCCAGTCCAGGGCAGATACGCAGTATTTT. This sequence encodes CASSIIQSRADTQYF.

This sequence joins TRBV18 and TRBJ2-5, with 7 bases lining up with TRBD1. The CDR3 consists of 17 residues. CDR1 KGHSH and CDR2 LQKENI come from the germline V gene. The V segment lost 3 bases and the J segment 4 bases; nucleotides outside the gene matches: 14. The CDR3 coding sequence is TGTGCCAGCTCACCGGACAGGCTAGGGGTGAGGGGAGAGACCCAGTACTTC. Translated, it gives CASSPDRLGVRGETQYF.

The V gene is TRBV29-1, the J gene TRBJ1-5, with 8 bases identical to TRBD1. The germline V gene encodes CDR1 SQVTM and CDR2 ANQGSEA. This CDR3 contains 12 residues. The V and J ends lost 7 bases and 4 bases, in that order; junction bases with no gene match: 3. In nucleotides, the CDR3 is TGCAGCGCCGGGACAGGTAATCAGCCCCAGCATTTT. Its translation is CSAGTGNQPQHF.

The CDR3 DNA reads as TGTGCCAGCCGCAGGACTGGGGTGCGACAAGAGACCCAGTACTTC. Protein product: CASRRTGVRQETQYF. This chain joins TRBV7-6 and TRBJ2-5; tentative D call: TRBD2 (5 bases). CDR1 and CDR2 from the germline V gene are SGHVS and FNYEAQ. This CDR3 contains 15 residues. V dropped 8 bases and J dropped 2 bases, with 18 bases sitting between them. Variable domain in full (rest from reference TRBV7-6 and TRBJ2-5): GAGVSQSPRYKVTKRGQDVALRCDPISGHVSLYWYRQALGQGPEFLTYFNYEAQQDKSGLPNDRFSAERPEGSISTLTIQRTEQRDSAMYRCASRRTGVRQETQYFGPGTRLLVL.

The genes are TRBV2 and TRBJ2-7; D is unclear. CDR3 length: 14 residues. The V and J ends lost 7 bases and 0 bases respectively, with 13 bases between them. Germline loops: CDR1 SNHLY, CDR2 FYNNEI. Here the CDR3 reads CASKAQRTSYEQYF. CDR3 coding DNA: TGTGCCAGCAAAGCGCAGCGAACCTCCTACGAGCAGTACTTC.